This T cell receptor beta chain was sequenced for a study of blood T cell repertoires in COVID-19. V was clipped by 2 bases and J by 9 bases; unmatched bases: 8. This CDR3 contains 16 residues. The method was immunoSEQ multiplex PCR; TCRdb's version includes in-frame clones alone and lacks a portion of them. Here the sample spans just over 250,000 clones, around 84% being singletons. The source is a man between 25 and 39 years old with acute COVID-19. The rearrangement uses TRBV5-3 and TRBJ1-6, with 10 nucleotides matching TRBD1. TRBV5-3 is treated as an ORF (open reading frame) with a function not yet certain. Sequencing was performed on PBMCs or T cells enriched from blood (not recorded which). CDR3 sequence (DNA): TGTGCCAGAAGCTTACCGGGACAGGGGTCGGCTTCACCCCTCCACTTT. Translated: CARSLPGQGSASPLHF.